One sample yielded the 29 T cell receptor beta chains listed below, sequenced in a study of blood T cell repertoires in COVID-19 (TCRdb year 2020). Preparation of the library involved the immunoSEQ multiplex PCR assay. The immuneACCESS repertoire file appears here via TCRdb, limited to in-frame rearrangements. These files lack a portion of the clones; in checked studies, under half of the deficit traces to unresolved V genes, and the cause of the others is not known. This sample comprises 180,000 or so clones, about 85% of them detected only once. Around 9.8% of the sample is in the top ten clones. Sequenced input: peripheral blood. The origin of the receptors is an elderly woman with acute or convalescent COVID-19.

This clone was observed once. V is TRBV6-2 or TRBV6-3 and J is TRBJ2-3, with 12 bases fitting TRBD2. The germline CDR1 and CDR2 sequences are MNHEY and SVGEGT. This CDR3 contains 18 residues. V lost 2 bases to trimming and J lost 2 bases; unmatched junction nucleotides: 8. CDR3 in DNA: TGTGCCAGCAGTTACCAGACTAGCGGGGGCCCGAACACAGATACGCAGTATTTT. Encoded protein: CASSYQTSGGPNTDTQYF.

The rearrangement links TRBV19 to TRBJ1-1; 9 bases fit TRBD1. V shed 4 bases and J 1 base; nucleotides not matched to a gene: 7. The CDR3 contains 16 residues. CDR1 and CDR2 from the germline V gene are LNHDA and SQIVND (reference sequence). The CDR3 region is CASSTGTGRENTEAFF. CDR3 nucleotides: TGTGCCAGTAGTACCGGGACAGGGCGGGAGAACACTGAAGCTTTCTTT.

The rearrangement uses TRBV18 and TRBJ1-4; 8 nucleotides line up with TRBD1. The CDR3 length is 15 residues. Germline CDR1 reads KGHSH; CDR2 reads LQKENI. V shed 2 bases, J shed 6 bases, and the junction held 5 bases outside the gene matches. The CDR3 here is CASSPSRGPDEKLFF. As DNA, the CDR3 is TGTGCCAGCTCACCAAGCAGGGGGCCGGATGAAAAACTGTTTTTT.

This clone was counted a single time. The CDR3 DNA follows: TGTGCCAGCAGCCCCCGGACTAGCGGGAGGGCTGAGCAGTTCTTC. Translating gives CASSPRTSGRAEQFF. The gene calls are TRBV4-2 and TRBJ2-1; 15 nucleotides agree with TRBD2. Germline CDR1 and CDR2: LGHNA and YNFKEQ. The trim removed 4 bases at V and 9 bases at J, leaving 4 bases unmatched. The CDR3 has 15 residues.

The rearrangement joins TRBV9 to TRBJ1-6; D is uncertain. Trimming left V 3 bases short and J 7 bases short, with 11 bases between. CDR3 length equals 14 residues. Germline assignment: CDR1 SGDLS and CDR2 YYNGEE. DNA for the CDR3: TGTGCCAGCAGCGCAGCCCCGGAGAATTCACCCCTCCACTTT. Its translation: CASSAAPENSPLHF.

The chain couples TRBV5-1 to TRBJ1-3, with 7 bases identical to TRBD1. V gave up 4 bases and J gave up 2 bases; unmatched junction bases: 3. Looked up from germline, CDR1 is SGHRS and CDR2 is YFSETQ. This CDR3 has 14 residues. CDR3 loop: CASSPGQTGNTIYF. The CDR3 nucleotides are TGCGCCAGCAGCCCGGGACAGACTGGAAACACCATATATTTT.

The CDR3 here is CASSKRTGRNQPQHF. The CDR3 DNA reads as TGTGCCAGCAGCAAGCGGACAGGGCGCAATCAGCCCCAGCATTTT. The rearrangement links TRBV7-2 to TRBJ1-5, with TRBD1 identical over 8 bases. V trimming: 5 bases; J trimming: 2 bases; junction bases outside the gene matches: 5. Germline CDR1 is SGHTA and CDR2 is FQGNSA. The CDR3 has 15 residues.

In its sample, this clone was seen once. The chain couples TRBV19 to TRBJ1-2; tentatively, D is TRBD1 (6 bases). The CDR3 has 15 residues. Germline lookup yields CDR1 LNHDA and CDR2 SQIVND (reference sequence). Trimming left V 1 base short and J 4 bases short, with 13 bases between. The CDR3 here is CASSIAGVWAYGYTF. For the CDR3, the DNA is TGTGCCAGTAGTATAGCAGGGGTGTGGGCCTATGGCTACACCTTC.

The CDR3 bases are TGTGCCACCAGCAGGGCTACTAGCGGGAGCAGGTGGGAGCAGTTCTTC. It translates to CATSRATSGSRWEQFF. The J gene is TRBJ2-1, the V gene TRBV15, with 11 bases aligning to TRBD2. Germline CDR1 is LNHNV and CDR2 is YYDKDF (reference sequence). The CDR3 spans 16 residues. J gave up 10 bases and V 3 bases, and 11 bases lay outside the gene matches. Looking up the rest from reference TRBV15 and TRBJ2-1 gives the full variable domain: DAMVIQNPRYQVTQFGKPVTLSCSQTLNHNVMYWYQQKSSQAPKLLFHYYDKDFNNEADTPDNFQSRRPNTSFCFLDIRSPGLGDTAMYLCATSRATSGSRWEQFFGPGTRLTVL.

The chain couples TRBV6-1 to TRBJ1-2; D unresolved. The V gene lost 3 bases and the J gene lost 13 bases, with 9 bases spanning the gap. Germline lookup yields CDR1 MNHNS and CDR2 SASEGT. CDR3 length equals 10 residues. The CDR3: CASSDWEFTF. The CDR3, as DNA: TGTGCCAGCAGTGATTGGGAGTTCACCTTC.

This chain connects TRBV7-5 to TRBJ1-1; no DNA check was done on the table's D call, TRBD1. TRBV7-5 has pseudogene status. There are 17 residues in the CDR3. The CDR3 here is CVRSKTGRQNRETEAFF. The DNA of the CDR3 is TGTGTCAGAAGTAAGACAGGGCGGCAAAACCGGGAGACTGAAGCTTTCTTT.

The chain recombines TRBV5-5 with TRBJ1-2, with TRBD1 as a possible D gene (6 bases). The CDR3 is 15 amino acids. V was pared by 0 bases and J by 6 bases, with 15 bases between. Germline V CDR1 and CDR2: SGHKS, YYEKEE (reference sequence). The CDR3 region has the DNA TGTGCCAGCAGCTTGGGCGACAGGTTCTTAGATGGCTACACCTTC. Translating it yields CASSLGDRFLDGYTF.

CDR3 DNA: TGTGCCAGCAAATCCTCCCCGGATCAGCCCCAGCATTTT. It is translated as CASKSSPDQPQHF. The chain recombines TRBV6-5 with TRBJ1-5, with D unresolved. The CDR3 runs 13 residues. CDR1 is MNHEY, CDR2 SVGAGI, per germline. V lost 7 bases to trimming and J lost 5 bases, with 12 bases between them.

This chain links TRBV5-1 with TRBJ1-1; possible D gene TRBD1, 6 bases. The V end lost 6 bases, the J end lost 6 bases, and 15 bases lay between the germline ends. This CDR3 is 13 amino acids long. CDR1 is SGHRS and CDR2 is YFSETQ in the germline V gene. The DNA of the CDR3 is TGCGCCAGCACCGTAACAGGGTCCGCTGAAGCTTTCTTT. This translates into CASTVTGSAEAFF.

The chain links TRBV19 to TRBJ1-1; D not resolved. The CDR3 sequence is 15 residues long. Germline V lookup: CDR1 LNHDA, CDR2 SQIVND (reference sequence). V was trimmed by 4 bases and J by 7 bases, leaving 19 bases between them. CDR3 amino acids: CASSTGGGAMGEAFF. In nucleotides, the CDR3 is TGTGCCAGTAGTACTGGAGGAGGCGCAATGGGTGAAGCTTTCTTT. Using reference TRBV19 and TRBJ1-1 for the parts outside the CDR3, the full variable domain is DGGITQSPKYLFRKEGQNVTLSCEQNLNHDAMYWYRQDPGQGLRLIYYSQIVNDFQKGDIAEGYSVSREKKESFPLTVTSAQKNPTAFYLCASSTGGGAMGEAFFGQGTRLTVV.

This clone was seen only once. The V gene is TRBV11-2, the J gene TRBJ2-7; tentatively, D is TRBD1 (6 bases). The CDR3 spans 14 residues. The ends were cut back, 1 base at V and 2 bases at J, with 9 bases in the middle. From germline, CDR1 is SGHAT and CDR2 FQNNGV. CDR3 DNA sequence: TGTGCCAGCAGCTTAGGACGGACAGCCTACGAGCAGTACTTC. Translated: CASSLGRTAYEQYF.

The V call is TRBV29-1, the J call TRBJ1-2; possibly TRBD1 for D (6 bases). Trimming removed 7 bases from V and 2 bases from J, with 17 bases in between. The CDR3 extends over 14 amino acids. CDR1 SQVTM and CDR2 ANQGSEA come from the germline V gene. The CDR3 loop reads CSAWGFQGNYGYTF. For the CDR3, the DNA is TGCAGCGCCTGGGGATTCCAGGGGAACTATGGCTACACCTTC.

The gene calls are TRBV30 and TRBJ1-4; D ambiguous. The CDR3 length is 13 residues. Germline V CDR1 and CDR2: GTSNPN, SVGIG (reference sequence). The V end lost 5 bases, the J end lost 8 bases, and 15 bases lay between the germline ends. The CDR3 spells CAWDPSSREKLFF. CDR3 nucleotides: TGTGCCTGGGACCCAAGCTCGCGGGAAAAACTGTTTTTT. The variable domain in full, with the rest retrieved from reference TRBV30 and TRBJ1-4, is SQTIHQWPATLVQPVGSPLSLECTVEGTSNPNLYWYRQAAGRGLQLLFYSVGIGQISSEVPQNLSASRPQDRQFILSSKKLLLSDSGFYLCAWDPSSREKLFFGSGTQLSVL.

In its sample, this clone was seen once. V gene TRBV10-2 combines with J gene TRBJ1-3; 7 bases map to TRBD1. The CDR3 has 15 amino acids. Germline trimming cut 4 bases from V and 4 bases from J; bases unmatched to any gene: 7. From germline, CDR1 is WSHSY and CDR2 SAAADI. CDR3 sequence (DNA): TGCGCCAGCAGTGCAAACAGGGGAGGAGGAAACACCATATATTTT. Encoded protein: CASSANRGGGNTIYF.

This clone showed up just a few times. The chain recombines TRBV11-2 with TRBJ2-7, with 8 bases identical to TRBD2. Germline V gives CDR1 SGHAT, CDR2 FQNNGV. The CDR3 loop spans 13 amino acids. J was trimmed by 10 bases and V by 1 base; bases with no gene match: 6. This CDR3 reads CASSLAGGPVQYF. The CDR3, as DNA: TGTGCCAGCAGCTTAGCGGGAGGGCCGGTCCAGTACTTC.

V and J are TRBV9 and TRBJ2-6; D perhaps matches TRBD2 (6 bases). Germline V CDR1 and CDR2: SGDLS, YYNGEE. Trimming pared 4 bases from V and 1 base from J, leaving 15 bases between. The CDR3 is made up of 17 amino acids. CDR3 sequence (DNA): TGTGCCAGCAGCCCTGATAACGGGGGTTCTGGGGCCAACGTCCTGACTTTC. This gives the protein CASSPDNGGSGANVLTF.

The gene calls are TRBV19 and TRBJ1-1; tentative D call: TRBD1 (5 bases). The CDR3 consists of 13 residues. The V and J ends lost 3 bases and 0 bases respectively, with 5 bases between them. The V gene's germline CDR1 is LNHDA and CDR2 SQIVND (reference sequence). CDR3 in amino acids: CASSMTVNTEAFF. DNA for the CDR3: TGTGCCAGTAGTATGACAGTGAACACTGAAGCTTTCTTT.

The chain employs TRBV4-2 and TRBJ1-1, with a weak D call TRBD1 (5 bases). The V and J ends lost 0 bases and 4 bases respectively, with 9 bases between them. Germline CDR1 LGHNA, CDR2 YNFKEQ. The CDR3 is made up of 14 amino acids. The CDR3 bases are TGTGCCAGCAGCCAAGATTTAGGGGTCACTGAAGCTTTCTTT. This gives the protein CASSQDLGVTEAFF.

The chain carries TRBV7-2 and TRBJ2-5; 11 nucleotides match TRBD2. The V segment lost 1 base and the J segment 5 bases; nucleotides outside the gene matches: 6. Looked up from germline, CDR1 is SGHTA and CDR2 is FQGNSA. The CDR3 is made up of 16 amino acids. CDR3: CASSLVAGGLGETQYF. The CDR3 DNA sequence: TGTGCCAGCAGCTTAGTAGCGGGGGGGCTTGGTGAGACCCAGTACTTC. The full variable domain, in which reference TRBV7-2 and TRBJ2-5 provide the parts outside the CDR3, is GAGVSQSPSNKVTEKGKDVELRCDPISGHTALYWYRQSLGQGLEFLIYFQGNSAPDKSGLPSDRFSAERTGGSVSTLTIQRTQQEDSAVYLCASSLVAGGLGETQYFGPGTRLLVL.

CDR3 sequence: CASRDRGTDTQYF. The CDR3 nucleotides read TGTGCCAGCAGGGACAGGGGCACAGATACGCAGTATTTT. The rearrangement uses TRBV2 and TRBJ2-3, with TRBD1 matching over 8 bases. V shed 6 bases, J shed 1 base, and the junction held 0 bases outside the gene matches. The CDR3 sequence is 13 residues long. The V gene's germline CDR1 is SNHLY and CDR2 FYNNEI.

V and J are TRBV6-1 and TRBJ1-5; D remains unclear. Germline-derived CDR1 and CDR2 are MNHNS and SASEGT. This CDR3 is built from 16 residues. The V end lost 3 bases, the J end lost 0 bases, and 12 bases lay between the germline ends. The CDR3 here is CASSEQWAYSNQPQHF. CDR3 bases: TGTGCCAGCAGTGAGCAGTGGGCATATAGCAATCAGCCCCAGCATTTT.

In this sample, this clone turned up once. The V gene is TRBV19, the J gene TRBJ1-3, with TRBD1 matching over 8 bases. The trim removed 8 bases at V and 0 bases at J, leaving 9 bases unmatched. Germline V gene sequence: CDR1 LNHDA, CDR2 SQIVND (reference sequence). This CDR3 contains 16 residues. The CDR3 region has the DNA TGTGCCAGTTCGACCGGGACAGGCTCCTCTGGAAACACCATATATTTT. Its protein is CASSTGTGSSGNTIYF.

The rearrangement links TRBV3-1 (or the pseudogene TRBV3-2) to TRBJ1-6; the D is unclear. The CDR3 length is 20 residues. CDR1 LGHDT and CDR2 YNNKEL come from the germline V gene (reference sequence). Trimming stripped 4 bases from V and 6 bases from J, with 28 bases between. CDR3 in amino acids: CASSPSGRTATVGSNSPLHF. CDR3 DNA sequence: TGTGCCAGCAGCCCCTCTGGTCGGACTGCGACCGTCGGGAGTAATTCACCCCTCCACTTT.

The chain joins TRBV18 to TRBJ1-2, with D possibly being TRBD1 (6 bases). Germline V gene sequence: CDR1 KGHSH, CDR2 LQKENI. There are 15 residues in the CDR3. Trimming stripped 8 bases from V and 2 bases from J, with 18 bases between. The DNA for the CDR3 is TGTGCCAGCCTCATCCCGGGGGGCATGAACTATGGCTACACCTTC. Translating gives CASLIPGGMNYGYTF. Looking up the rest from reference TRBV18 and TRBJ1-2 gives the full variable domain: NAGVMQNPRHLVRRRGQEARLRCSPMKGHSHVYWYRQLPEEGLKFMVYLQKENIIDESGMPKERFSAEFPKEGPSILRIQQVVRGDSAAYFCASLIPGGMNYGYTFGSGTRLTVV.